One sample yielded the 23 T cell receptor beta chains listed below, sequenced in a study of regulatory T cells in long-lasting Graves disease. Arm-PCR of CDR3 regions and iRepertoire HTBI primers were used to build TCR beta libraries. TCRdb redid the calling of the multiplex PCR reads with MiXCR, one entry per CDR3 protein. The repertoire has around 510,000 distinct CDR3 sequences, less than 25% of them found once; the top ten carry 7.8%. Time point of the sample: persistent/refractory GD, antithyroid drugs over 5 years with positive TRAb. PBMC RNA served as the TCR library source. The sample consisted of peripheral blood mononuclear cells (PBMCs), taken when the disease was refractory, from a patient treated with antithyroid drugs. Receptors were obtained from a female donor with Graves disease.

The CDR3 DNA reads TGTGCCAGCAGCCTCATCGGTGATTCATATGGCTACACCTTC. Amino acid sequence: CASSLIGDSYGYTF. The V and J genes are TRBV14 and TRBJ1-2, with D hard to call. This CDR3 is 14 amino acids long. V shed 4 bases and J shed 5 bases, with 14 bases lying between them. CDR1 and CDR2 (germline): SGHDN, FVKESK.

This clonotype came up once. Here the CDR3 reads CASSYLPSGSYEQYF. CDR3 DNA sequence: TGTGCCAGCAGTTACTTGCCTAGTGGATCTTACGAGCAGTACTTC. The rearrangement links TRBV6-2 or TRBV6-3 to TRBJ2-7; no clear D gene. The CDR3 consists of 15 residues. Germline CDR1 reads MNHEY; CDR2 reads SVGEGT. V dropped 1 base and J dropped 4 bases, with 14 bases sitting between them.

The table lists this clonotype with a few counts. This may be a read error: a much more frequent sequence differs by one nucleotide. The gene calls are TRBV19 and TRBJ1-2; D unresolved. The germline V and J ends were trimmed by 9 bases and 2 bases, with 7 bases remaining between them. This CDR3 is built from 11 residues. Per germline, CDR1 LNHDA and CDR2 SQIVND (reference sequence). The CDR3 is CASEGNYGYTF. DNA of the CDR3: TGTGCCAGCGAGGGCAACTATGGCTACACCTTC.

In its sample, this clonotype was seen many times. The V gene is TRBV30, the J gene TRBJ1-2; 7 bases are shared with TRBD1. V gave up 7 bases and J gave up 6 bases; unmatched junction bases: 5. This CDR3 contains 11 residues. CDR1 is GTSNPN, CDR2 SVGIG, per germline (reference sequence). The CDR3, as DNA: TGTGCCTTCCCCGGGACAGATGGCTACACCTTC. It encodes CAFPGTDGYTF.

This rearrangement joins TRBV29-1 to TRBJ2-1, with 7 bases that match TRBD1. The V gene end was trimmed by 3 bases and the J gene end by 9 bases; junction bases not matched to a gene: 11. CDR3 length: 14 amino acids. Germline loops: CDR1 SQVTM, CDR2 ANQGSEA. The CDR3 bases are TGCAGCGTTGATCAGGGACAGAGGCTTGGTGAGCAGTTCTTC. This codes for CSVDQGQRLGEQFF.

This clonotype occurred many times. CDR3 bases: TGTGCCAGCAGTTCGCCCGTAATCGCCAGGTTAGGGCACCCTGGCTACACCTTC. Protein: CASSSPVIARLGHPGYTF. The chain links TRBV28 to TRBJ1-2; D uncertain. The ends were cut back, 4 bases at V and 7 bases at J, with 28 bases in the middle. Germline CDR1 MDHEN, CDR2 SYDVKM. CDR3 length: 18 amino acids.

This chain's CDR3 is CSAKQGSNQPQHF. The CDR3, as DNA: TGCAGCGCGAAACAGGGGAGCAATCAGCCCCAGCATTTT. The chain carries TRBV29-1 and TRBJ1-5; 7 bases align to TRBD1. With V trimmed by 7 bases and J by 1 base, 4 bases remained unmatched. This CDR3 contains 13 residues. Germline V CDR1 and CDR2: SQVTM, ANQGSEA.

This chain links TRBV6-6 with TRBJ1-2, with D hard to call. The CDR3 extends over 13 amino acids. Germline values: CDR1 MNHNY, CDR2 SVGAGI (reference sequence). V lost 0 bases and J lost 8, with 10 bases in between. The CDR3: CASSYSRGGGYTF. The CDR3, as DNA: TGTGCCAGCAGTTACTCGAGAGGCGGCGGCTACACCTTC.

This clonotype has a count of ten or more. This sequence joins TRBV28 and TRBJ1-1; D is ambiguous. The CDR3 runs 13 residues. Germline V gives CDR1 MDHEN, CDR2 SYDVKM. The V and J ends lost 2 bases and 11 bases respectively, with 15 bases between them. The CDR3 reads CASSLIQLAEAFF. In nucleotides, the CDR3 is TGTGCCAGCAGTTTAATTCAATTAGCCGAGGCTTTCTTT.

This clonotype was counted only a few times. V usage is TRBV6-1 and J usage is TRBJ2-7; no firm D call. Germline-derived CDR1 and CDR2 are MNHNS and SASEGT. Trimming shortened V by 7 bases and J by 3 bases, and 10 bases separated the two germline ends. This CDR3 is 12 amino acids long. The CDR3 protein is CASKGSFYEQYF. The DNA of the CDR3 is TGTGCCAGCAAGGGCAGTTTCTACGAGCAGTACTTC.

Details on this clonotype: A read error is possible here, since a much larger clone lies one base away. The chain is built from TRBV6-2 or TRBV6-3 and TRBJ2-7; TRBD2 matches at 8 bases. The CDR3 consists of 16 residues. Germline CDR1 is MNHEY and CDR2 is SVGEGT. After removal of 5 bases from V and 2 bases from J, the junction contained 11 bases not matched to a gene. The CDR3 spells CASSEWGAGDPYEQYF. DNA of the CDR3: TGTGCCAGCAGTGAATGGGGAGCGGGGGACCCCTACGAGCAGTACTTC.

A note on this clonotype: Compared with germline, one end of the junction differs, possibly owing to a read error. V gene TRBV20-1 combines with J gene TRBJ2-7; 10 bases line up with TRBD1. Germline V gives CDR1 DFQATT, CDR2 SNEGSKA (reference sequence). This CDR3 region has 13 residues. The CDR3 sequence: CSVRWGTGDEQYF. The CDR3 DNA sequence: TGCAGTGTTAGATGGGGGACAGGGGACGAGCAGTACTTC.

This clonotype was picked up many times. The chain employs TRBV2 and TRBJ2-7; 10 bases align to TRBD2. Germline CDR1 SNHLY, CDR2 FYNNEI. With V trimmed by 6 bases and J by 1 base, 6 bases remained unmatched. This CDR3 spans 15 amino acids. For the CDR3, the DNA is TGTGCCAGCAGGTGGAGTAGCGGGAGGTCCTACGAGCAGTACTTC. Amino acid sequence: CASRWSSGRSYEQYF.

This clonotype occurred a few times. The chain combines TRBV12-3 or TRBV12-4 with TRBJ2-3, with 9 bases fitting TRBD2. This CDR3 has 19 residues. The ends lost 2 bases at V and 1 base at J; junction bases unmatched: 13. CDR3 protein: CASSLRLADDQRGTDTQYF. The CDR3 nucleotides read TGTGCCAGCAGTTTAAGACTAGCGGACGATCAACGGGGCACAGATACGCAGTATTTT.

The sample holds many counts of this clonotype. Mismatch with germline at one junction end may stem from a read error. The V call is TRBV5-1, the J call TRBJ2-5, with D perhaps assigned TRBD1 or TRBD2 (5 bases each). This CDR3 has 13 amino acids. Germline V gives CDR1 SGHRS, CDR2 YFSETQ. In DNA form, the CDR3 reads TGTGCCAGCAGCTTAAGTGGGGGAGAGACCCAGTACTTC. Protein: CASSLSGGETQYF.

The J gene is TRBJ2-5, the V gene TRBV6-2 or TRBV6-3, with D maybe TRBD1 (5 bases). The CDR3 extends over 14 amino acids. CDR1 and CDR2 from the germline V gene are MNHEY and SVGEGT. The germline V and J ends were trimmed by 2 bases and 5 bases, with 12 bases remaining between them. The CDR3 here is CASSYPVGAETQYF. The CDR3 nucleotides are TGTGCCAGCAGTTACCCGGTTGGGGCGGAGACCCAGTACTTC.

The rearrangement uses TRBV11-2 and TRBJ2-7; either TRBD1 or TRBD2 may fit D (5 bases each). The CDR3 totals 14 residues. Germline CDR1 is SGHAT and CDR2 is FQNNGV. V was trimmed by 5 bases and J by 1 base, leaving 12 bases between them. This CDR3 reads CASSRRDLSYEQYF. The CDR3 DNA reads TGTGCCAGCAGCCGCCGGGACCTATCCTACGAGCAGTACTTC.

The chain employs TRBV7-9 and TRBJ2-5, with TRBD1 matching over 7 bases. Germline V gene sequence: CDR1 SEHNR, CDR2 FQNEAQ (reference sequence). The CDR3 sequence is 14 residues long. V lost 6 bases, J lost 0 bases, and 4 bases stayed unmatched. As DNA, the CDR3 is TGTGCCAGCAGAACGGACAGGTACCAAGAGACCCAGTACTTC. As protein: CASRTDRYQETQYF.

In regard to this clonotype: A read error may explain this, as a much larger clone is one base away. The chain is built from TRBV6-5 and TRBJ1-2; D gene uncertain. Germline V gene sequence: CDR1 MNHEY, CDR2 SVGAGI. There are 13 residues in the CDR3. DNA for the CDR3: TGTGTCAGCAGTTACTCGGCAGGCTATGGCTACACCTTC. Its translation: CVSSYSAGYGYTF.

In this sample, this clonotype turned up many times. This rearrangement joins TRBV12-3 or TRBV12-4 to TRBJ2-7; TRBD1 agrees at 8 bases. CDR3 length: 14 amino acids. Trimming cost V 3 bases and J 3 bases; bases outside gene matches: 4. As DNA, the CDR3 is TGTGCCAGCAGTTTGACAGGGGCGAGCTACGAGCAGTACTTC. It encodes CASSLTGASYEQYF.

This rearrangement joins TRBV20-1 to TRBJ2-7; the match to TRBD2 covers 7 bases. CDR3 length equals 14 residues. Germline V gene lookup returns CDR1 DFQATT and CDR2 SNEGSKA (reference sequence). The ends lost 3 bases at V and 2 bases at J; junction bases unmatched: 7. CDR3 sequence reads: CSASKLARAYEQYF. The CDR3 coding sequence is TGCAGTGCTAGTAAACTAGCGAGAGCCTACGAGCAGTACTTC.

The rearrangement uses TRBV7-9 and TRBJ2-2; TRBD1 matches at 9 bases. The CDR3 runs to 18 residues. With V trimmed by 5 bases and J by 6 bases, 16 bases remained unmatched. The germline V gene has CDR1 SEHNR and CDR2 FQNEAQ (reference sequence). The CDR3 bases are TGTGCCAGCAGCAGGAGAAGAAACCGGGACAGGGCCTCCGGGGAGCTGTTTTTT. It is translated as CASSRRRNRDRASGELFF.

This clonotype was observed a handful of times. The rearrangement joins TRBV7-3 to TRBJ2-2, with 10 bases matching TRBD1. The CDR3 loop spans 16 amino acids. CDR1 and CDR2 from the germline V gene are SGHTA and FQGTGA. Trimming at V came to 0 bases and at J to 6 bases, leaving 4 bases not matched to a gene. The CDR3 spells CASSLTTGGGPGELFF. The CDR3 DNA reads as TGTGCCAGCAGCTTAACGACAGGGGGCGGTCCCGGGGAGCTGTTTTTT.